A single sample is the source of the 3 T cell receptor beta chains below, sequenced in a study of cytomegalovirus exposure and HLA in healthy donors. Method: immunoSEQ multiplex PCR; TCRdb's copy keeps in-frame clones and lacks some. The data hold fewer than 120,000 clones, with around nine tenths observed a single time. The sequenced sample consisted of PBMCs. The source is a woman aged 30 to 39 in good health and CMV-seropositive.

The chain joins TRBV28 to TRBJ2-1, with D perhaps matching TRBD2 (6 bases). The CDR3 is 15 residues long. In germline, CDR1 is MDHEN, CDR2 SYDVKM. Trimming cost V 5 bases and J 7 bases, with 18 bases left between them. CDR3 bases: TGTGCCAGCAGTCCTCGGGGGAGGTATCCTAATGAGCAGTTCTTC. The encoded protein is CASSPRGRYPNEQFF.

V gene TRBV9 combines with J gene TRBJ2-5; 8 nucleotides agree with TRBD2. The length of the CDR3 is 15 residues. Germline assignment: CDR1 SGDLS and CDR2 YYNGEE. Trimming took 3 bases from V and 1 from J; bases not matched to a gene: 5. The CDR3 sequence is CASSETSETQETQYF. DNA of the CDR3: TGTGCCAGCAGCGAGACTAGCGAAACCCAAGAGACCCAGTACTTC.

The chain is built from TRBV7-9 and TRBJ1-6, with D tentatively TRBD1 (5 bases). V dropped 2 bases and J dropped 9 bases, with 17 bases sitting between them. The germline CDR1 and CDR2 sequences are SEHNR and FQNEAQ (reference sequence). The CDR3 is 16 amino acids. The CDR3 coding sequence is TGTGCCAGCAGCTTAACGGCCGGAGGGGAAGGTTCACCCCTCCACTTT. Encoded protein: CASSLTAGGEGSPLHF.